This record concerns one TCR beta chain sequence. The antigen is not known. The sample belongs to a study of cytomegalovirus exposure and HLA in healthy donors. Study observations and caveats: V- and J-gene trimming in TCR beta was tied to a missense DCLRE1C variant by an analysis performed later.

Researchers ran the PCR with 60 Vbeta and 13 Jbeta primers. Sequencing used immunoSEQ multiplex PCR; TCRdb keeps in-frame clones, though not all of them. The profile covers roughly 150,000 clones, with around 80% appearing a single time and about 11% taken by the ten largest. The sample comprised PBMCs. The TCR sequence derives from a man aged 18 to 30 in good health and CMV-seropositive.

This CDR3 is CASRLGLADTYEQYF. The CDR3 nucleotides read TGTGCCAGCAGATTGGGACTAGCGGACACCTACGAGCAGTACTTC. This rearrangement joins TRBV6-1 to TRBJ2-7, with TRBD2 matching over 11 bases. This CDR3 has 15 amino acids. Unmatched junction bases numbered 6, after V lost 6 bases and J lost 2 bases. Germline-derived CDR1 and CDR2 are MNHNS and SASEGT.